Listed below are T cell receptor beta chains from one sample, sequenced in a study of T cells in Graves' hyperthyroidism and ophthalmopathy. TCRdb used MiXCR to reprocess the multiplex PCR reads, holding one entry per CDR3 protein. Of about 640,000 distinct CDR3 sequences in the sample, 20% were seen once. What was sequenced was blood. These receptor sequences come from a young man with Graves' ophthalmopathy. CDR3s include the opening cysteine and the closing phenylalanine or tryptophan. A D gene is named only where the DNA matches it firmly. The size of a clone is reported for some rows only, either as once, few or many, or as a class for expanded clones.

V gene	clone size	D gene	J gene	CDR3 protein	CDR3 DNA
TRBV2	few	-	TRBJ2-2	CASSVEVNTGELFF	TGTGCCAGCAGTGTCGAAGTGAACACCGGGGAGCTGTTTTTT
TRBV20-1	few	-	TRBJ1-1	CSAETGFTTEAFF	TGCAGTGCTGAAACAGGGTTCACTACTGAAGCTTTCTTT
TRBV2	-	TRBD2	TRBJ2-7	CASRDSGSAYEQYF	TGTGCCAGCAGGGATAGCGGGAGCGCCTACGAGCAGTACTTC
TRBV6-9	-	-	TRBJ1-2	CASSSGRNYGYTF	TGTGCCAGCAGTTCGGGACGGAACTATGGCTACACCTTC
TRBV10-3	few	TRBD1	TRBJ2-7	CAISAGQGYEQYF	TGTGCCATCAGTGCAGGACAGGGCTACGAGCAGTACTTC
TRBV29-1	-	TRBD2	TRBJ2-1	CSVESGRGGNEQFF	TGCAGCGTTGAATCGGGGCGGGGGGGCAATGAGCAGTTCTTC
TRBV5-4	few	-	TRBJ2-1	CASSPGTAPGEQFF	TGTGCCAGCAGCCCGGGGACCGCTCCTGGTGAGCAGTTCTTC
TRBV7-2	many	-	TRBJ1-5	CASSLGGRNQPQHF	TGTGCCAGCAGCTTAGGGGGGCGTAATCAGCCCCAGCATTTT
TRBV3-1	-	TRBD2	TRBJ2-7	CASSHPGTSGYEQYF	TGTGCCAGCAGCCACCCCGGGACTAGCGGTTACGAGCAGTACTTC
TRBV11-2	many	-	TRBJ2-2	CASSLGVNTGELFF	TGTGCCAGCAGCTTAGGAGTGAACACCGGGGAGCTGTTTTTT
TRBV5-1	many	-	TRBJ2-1	CASSFRDNEQFF	TGCGCCAGCAGCTTCCGTGACAATGAGCAGTTCTTC
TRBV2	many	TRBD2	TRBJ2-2	CASRIVAGTGELFF	TGTGCCAGCAGGATCGTAGCGGGCACCGGGGAGCTGTTTTTT
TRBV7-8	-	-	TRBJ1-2	CATTLLLFRGGGYTF	TGTGCCACCACACTCCTTCTTTTCCGGGGAGGTGGCTACACCTTC
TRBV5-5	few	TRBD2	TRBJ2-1	CASSLSGRTVNEQFF	TGTGCCAGCAGCCTGAGCGGGAGAACGGTCAATGAGCAGTTCTTC
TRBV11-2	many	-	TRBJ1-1	CASSLSLSTEAFF	TGTGCCAGCAGCTTGTCTCTAAGCACTGAAGCTTTCTTT
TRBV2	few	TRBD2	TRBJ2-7	CACRTSGRGEQHF	TGTGCCTGCAGGACTAGCGGGAGGGGCGAGCAGCACTTC
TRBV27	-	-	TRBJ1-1	CASSPHDRSTTEAFF	TGTGCCAGCAGTCCCCACGACAGGTCGACCACTGAAGCTTTCTTT